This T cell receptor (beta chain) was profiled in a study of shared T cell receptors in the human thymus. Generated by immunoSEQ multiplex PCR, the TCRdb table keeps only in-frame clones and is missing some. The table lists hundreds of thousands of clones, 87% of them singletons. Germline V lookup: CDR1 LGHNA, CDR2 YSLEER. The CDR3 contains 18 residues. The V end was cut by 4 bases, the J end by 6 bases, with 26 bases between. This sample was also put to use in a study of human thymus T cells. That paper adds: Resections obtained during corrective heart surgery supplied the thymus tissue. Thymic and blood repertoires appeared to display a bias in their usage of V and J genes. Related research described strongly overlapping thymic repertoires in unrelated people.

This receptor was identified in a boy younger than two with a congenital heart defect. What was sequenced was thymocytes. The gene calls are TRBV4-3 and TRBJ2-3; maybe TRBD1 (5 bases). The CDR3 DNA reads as TGCGCCAGCAGCCCGACTGCCCTGGTGGGGCCCCCATCGGATACGCAGTATTTT. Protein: CASSPTALVGPPSDTQYF.